Below, 20 T cell receptor beta chains from the same sample are listed, as sequenced in a study of blood T cell repertoires in COVID-19. Assay: immunoSEQ multiplex PCR; the TCRdb copy retains only in-frame clones and omits some. The sample contains about 200,000 clones, 70% to 85% of which appear only once. Sequenced sample: peripheral blood. The source of these receptors is a human donor with acute or convalescent COVID-19. The donor label of this sample is uncertain.

This chain uses TRBV24-1 with TRBJ2-2, with TRBD2 matching 8 bases. Germline-derived CDR1 and CDR2 are KGHDR and SFDVKD. With V trimmed by 9 bases and J by 4 bases, 18 bases remained unmatched. The CDR3 sequence is 18 residues long. The CDR3 reads CATLREAGAPVVTGELFF. The CDR3 DNA is TGTGCCACCCTTAGGGAAGCGGGAGCACCCGTGGTCACCGGGGAGCTGTTTTTT.

The gene calls are TRBV12-5 and TRBJ2-3; D is unresolved. Germline assignment: CDR1 LGHNT and CDR2 FRNRAP. CDR3 length equals 13 residues. The germline V and J ends were trimmed by 4 bases and 4 bases, with 9 bases remaining between them. The CDR3 bases are TGTGCTAGTGGTTCTATTCGCTCAGATACGCAGTATTTT. Protein sequence: CASGSIRSDTQYF.

This chain connects TRBV3-1 (or the pseudogene TRBV3-2) to TRBJ1-6; TRBD1 might be the D (6 bases). V was shortened by 3 bases and J by 7 bases, with 7 bases between the two germline ends. The CDR3 spans 13 residues. Germline CDR1 and CDR2: LGHDT and YNNKEL (reference sequence). CDR3 sequence (DNA): TGTGCCAGCAGCCAGGGGGCAAATTCACCCCTCCACTTT. Its translation: CASSQGANSPLHF.

V usage is TRBV12-3 or TRBV12-4 and J usage is TRBJ1-2, with D tentatively TRBD1 (6 bases). The CDR3 loop spans 13 amino acids. V gave up 6 bases and J gave up 5 bases, with 13 bases separating them. The CDR3, as DNA: TGTGCCAGCAGCCGGGGGGCTGGGTATGGCTACACCTTC. Amino acids: CASSRGAGYGYTF.

This clone has just a few counts. The chain links TRBV6-5 to TRBJ1-1; a possible D gene is TRBD1 (6 bases). V lost 2 bases to trimming and J lost 5 bases, with 9 bases between them. The CDR3 contains 13 residues. Germline V CDR1 and CDR2: MNHEY, SVGAGI. DNA for the CDR3: TGTGCCAGCAGTTACCGGACAGTTACTGAAGCTTTCTTT. This sequence encodes CASSYRTVTEAFF.

The chain is built from TRBV7-2 and TRBJ1-1; 7 bases map to TRBD1. V gave up 3 bases and J gave up 5 bases; unmatched junction bases: 6. Germline assignment: CDR1 SGHTA and CDR2 FQGNSA. The CDR3 consists of 14 residues. CDR3 sequence reads: CASSFRQGGTEAFF. The CDR3 DNA reads as TGTGCCAGCAGCTTTCGACAGGGAGGAACTGAAGCTTTCTTT.

This clone was detected a few times. The chain recombines TRBV10-1 with TRBJ1-5, with a possible D match to TRBD1 (5 bases). Germline lookup yields CDR1 WNHNN and CDR2 SYGVQD (reference sequence). The CDR3 sequence is 12 residues long. The CDR3 region has the DNA TGCACTAGCACGGGGGGGAATCAGCCCCAGCATTTT. It is translated as CTSTGGNQPQHF.

This clone turned up a few times. The chain employs TRBV15 and TRBJ2-5; 7 positions match TRBD2. CDR3 length: 15 amino acids. Trimming at V came to 0 bases and at J to 1 base, leaving 2 bases not matched to a gene. Germline CDR1 and CDR2: LNHNV and YYDKDF (reference sequence). CDR3 sequence (DNA): TGTGCCACCAGCAGAGATACGGGAGGCCAAGAGACCCAGTACTTC. Amino acids: CATSRDTGGQETQYF.

The J gene is TRBJ2-3, the V gene TRBV3-1 (or the pseudogene TRBV3-2), with D tentatively TRBD2 (5 bases). This CDR3 spans 16 amino acids. Trimming shortened V by 4 bases and J by 0 bases, and 14 bases separated the two germline ends. Looked up from germline, CDR1 is LGHDT and CDR2 is YNNKEL (reference sequence). The CDR3 region is CASSPRVGGSTDTQYF. CDR3 coding DNA: TGTGCCAGCAGCCCCCGGGTGGGCGGGAGCACAGATACGCAGTATTTT.

This rearrangement joins TRBV6-5 to TRBJ1-1; TRBD1 matches 8 bases. V lost 5 bases and J lost 1; bases outside the gene matches: 6. This CDR3 spans 15 amino acids. The germline V gene has CDR1 MNHEY and CDR2 SVGAGI. CDR3 DNA sequence: TGTGCCAGCAGTCTGAGGACAGGGTGGAACACTGAAGCTTTCTTT. Translation gives CASSLRTGWNTEAFF.

The chain has TRBV5-6 and TRBJ1-2; D may be TRBD1 (6 bases). With 2 bases removed from V and 2 bases from J, the gap between germline ends came to 7 bases. The germline gives CDR1 SGHDT, CDR2 YYEEEE. There are 13 residues in the CDR3. This CDR3 is CASSFTGNYGYTF. CDR3 in DNA: TGTGCCAGCAGCTTTACAGGGAACTATGGCTACACCTTC.

J is TRBJ1-1 and V is TRBV5-1, with 7 bases aligning to TRBD1. The CDR3 is 13 residues long. The junction had 5 bases not matched to a gene; V was cut back by 4 bases and J by 5 bases. CDR1 is SGHRS, CDR2 YFSETQ, per germline. The CDR3 sequence: CASSITGVTEAFF. The DNA of the CDR3 is TGCGCCAGCAGCATTACAGGGGTGACTGAAGCTTTCTTT.

This chain links TRBV27 with TRBJ2-1; the match to TRBD2 covers 14 bases. Germline CDR1 reads MNHEY; CDR2 reads SMNVEV (reference sequence). J gave up 10 bases and V 7 bases, and 12 bases lay outside the gene matches. The CDR3 extends over 16 amino acids. The CDR3 spells CASIQGGTSGRGEQFF. Here the CDR3 DNA reads TGTGCCAGCATCCAGGGGGGGACTAGCGGGAGAGGGGAGCAGTTCTTC.

The chain has TRBV25-1 and TRBJ2-3, with 9 bases matching TRBD2. Per germline, CDR1 MGHDK and CDR2 SYGVNS. The V and J ends lost 6 bases and 1 base, in that order; junction bases with no gene match: 14. This CDR3 is built from 18 residues. The CDR3 region has the DNA TGTGCCAGCAGCCCCACAGGTAGCGGGAGACGAGGCACAGATACGCAGTATTTT. This encodes CASSPTGSGRRGTDTQYF.

This rearrangement joins TRBV6-2 or TRBV6-3 to TRBJ2-1; 10 bases match TRBD2. CDR1 and CDR2 from the germline V gene are MNHEY and SVGEGT. The CDR3 is 17 amino acids. V lost 4 bases and J lost 5; bases outside the gene matches: 11. CDR3 sequence: CASSSFILAGTNNEQFF. CDR3 bases: TGTGCCAGCAGTTCTTTCATACTAGCGGGGACAAACAATGAGCAGTTCTTC.

This chain uses TRBV28 with TRBJ2-5, with 8 bases that match TRBD2. The CDR3 extends over 15 amino acids. V was pared by 4 bases and J by 2 bases, with 6 bases of the junction left unmatched. Germline loops: CDR1 MDHEN, CDR2 SYDVKM. The CDR3 region is CASSSTGGIQETQYF. The DNA of the CDR3 is TGTGCCAGCAGTTCTACGGGGGGGATACAAGAGACCCAGTACTTC.

This chain's CDR3 is CASSQGTGAQGTQYF. CDR3 DNA sequence: TGTGCCAGCAGTCAGGGGACAGGGGCCCAAGGTACGCAGTATTTT. This chain uses TRBV6-2 or TRBV6-3 with TRBJ2-3, with 10 nucleotides matching TRBD1. Trimming took 5 bases from V and 8 from J; bases not matched to a gene: 10. Germline lookup yields CDR1 MNHEY and CDR2 SVGEGT. The CDR3 runs to 15 residues.

The chain links TRBV5-4 to TRBJ2-3, with TRBD2 matching over 8 bases. J lost 9 bases, V lost 4 bases, and 16 bases had no gene match. Germline CDR1 is SGHNT and CDR2 is YYREEE (reference sequence). The CDR3 loop spans 16 amino acids. CDR3 coding DNA: TGTGCCAGCAGCCTGGAACTGGCGGGAGGCCTCAGGACGCAGTATTTT. Translated, it gives CASSLELAGGLRTQYF.

V and J are TRBV27 and TRBJ1-6; 9 nucleotides match TRBD1. Germline V gene data show CDR1 as MNHEY and CDR2 as SMNVEV (reference sequence). J gave up 8 bases and V 5 bases, and 4 bases lay outside the gene matches. The CDR3 is 14 amino acids. The CDR3 spells CASSRTGEYSPLHF. The CDR3 region has the DNA TGTGCCAGCAGTCGGACAGGGGAGTATTCACCCCTCCACTTT.

The chain joins TRBV30 to TRBJ2-5; the D gene is possibly TRBD1 (6 bases). The ends were cut back, 5 bases at V and 7 bases at J, with 8 bases in the middle. CDR1 is GTSNPN and CDR2 is SVGIG in the germline V gene (reference sequence). This CDR3 comprises 10 residues. The CDR3 reads CAWEGGTQYF. The CDR3 DNA reads as TGTGCCTGGGAAGGGGGGACCCAGTACTTC.